The next 22 T cell receptor beta chains were all read from a single sample in a study of CD8 T cells in Susac syndrome. Random hexamers were used to reverse transcribe the RNA input (about 0.45 to 1 ug). TCRdb processed the immunoSEQ multiplex PCR reads anew with MiXCR; each CDR3 protein has one entry. Here the sample spans 190,000 or so distinct CDR3 sequences, nearly 95% being singletons. The sequencing sample was made of CD4+ T cells from PBMCs. The receptors come from a human donor with multiple sclerosis.

The CDR3 reads CASSPAGVYEQYF. CDR3 bases: TGTGCCAGCAGCCCAGCCGGGGTTTACGAGCAGTACTTC. The chain has TRBV14 and TRBJ2-7; D possibly corresponds to TRBD2 (5 bases). This CDR3 contains 13 residues. Trimming left V 4 bases short and J 4 bases short, with 11 bases between. In germline, CDR1 is SGHDN, CDR2 FVKESK. Based on the CDR3 plus reference TRBV14 and TRBJ2-7, the full variable domain is EAGVTQFPSHSVIEKGQTVTLRCDPISGHDNLYWYRRVMGKEIKFLLHFVKESKQDESGMPNNRFLAERTGGTYSTLKVQPAELEDSGVYFCASSPAGVYEQYFGPGTRLTVT.

This sequence joins TRBV9 and TRBJ2-2, with 8 bases that match TRBD2. The CDR3 consists of 16 residues. From germline, CDR1 is SGDLS and CDR2 YYNGEE. V gave up 3 bases and J gave up 1 base; unmatched junction bases: 5. CDR3 coding DNA: TGTGCCAGCAGCGCCGCGGGACTAGAGAACACCGGGGAGCTGTTTTTT. This gives the protein CASSAAGLENTGELFF.

The CDR3 region has the DNA TGCGCCAGCAGCTTCCAAGGACGGAGGTACGAGCAGTACTTC. Encoded protein: CASSFQGRRYEQYF. V and J are TRBV5-1 and TRBJ2-7; a possible D gene is TRBD2 (5 bases). Germline CDR1 reads SGHRS; CDR2 reads YFSETQ. The V end was cut by 2 bases, the J end by 4 bases, with 13 bases between. The CDR3 consists of 14 residues.

The chain recombines TRBV18 with TRBJ1-2; D is unresolved. Germline CDR1 and CDR2: KGHSH and LQKENI. The CDR3 totals 13 residues. V lost 2 bases to trimming and J lost 5 bases, with 9 bases between them. The CDR3 coding sequence is TGTGCCAGCTCACCAGGTGATAGATATGGCTACACCTTC. This codes for CASSPGDRYGYTF.

The V call is TRBV11-2, the J call TRBJ2-5; D remains ambiguous. V dropped 5 bases and J dropped 7 bases, with 11 bases sitting between them. The CDR3 totals 12 residues. Per the germline V gene, CDR1 is SGHAT and CDR2 is FQNNGV. The chain's CDR3 is CASSRATGTQYF. The CDR3 DNA reads as TGTGCCAGCAGCCGAGCCACGGGGACCCAGTACTTC.

The chain joins TRBV25-1 to TRBJ2-1; no reliable D call. The ends were cut back, 0 bases at V and 10 bases at J, with 4 bases in the middle. The CDR3 spans 11 residues. CDR1 is MGHDK and CDR2 is SYGVNS in the germline V gene. CDR3 DNA sequence: TGTGCCAGCAGTGAATATCACGAGCAGTTCTTC. Translating it yields CASSEYHEQFF.

V is TRBV29-1 and J is TRBJ2-7; D not resolved. CDR1 SQVTM and CDR2 ANQGSEA come from the germline V gene. This CDR3 is built from 12 residues. V gave up 2 bases and J gave up 2 bases, with 7 bases separating them. The CDR3 DNA follows: TGCAGCGTTGAAAAGGATACCTACGAGCAGTACTTC. Translating it yields CSVEKDTYEQYF.

The chain employs TRBV6-5 and TRBJ1-6; no clear D gene. V dropped 6 bases and J dropped 6 bases, with 6 bases sitting between them. Germline assignment: CDR1 MNHEY and CDR2 SVGAGI. CDR3 length equals 12 residues. CDR3 DNA sequence: TGTGCCAGCAGCAGAGTTAATTCACCCCTCCACTTT. It translates to CASSRVNSPLHF.

The chain links TRBV2 to TRBJ2-5; no reliable D call. The ends were cut back, 4 bases at V and 3 bases at J, with 15 bases in the middle. This CDR3 has 15 residues. The germline gives CDR1 SNHLY, CDR2 FYNNEI. Here the CDR3 reads CASSVNSAREETQYF. Written as DNA, the CDR3 is TGTGCCAGCAGTGTTAACAGTGCCCGGGAAGAGACCCAGTACTTC.

The V gene is TRBV30, the J gene TRBJ1-5; D is unclear. Germline values: CDR1 GTSNPN, CDR2 SVGIG (reference sequence). V was cut by 0 bases and J by 4 bases, with 13 bases left in between. This CDR3 is built from 15 residues. The CDR3 nucleotides read TGTGCCTGGAGTGTGATCGGCCGGAATAATCAGCCCCAGCATTTT. Translation gives CAWSVIGRNNQPQHF. Full variable domain (outside the CDR3, taken from reference TRBV30 and TRBJ1-5): SQTIHQWPATLVQPVGSPLSLECTVEGTSNPNLYWYRQAAGRGLQLLFYSVGIGQISSEVPQNLSASRPQDRQFILSSKKLLLSDSGFYLCAWSVIGRNNQPQHFGDGTRLSIL.

The CDR3 DNA reads as TGCAGCGTTTCTGACCTCCCGGGGGGGAACACTGAAGCTTTCTTT. Its protein product is CSVSDLPGGNTEAFF. The rearrangement uses TRBV29-1 and TRBJ1-1, with D maybe TRBD1 (5 bases). This CDR3 has 15 amino acids. Deletions cut 5 bases from V and 1 base from J, with 17 bases between. Per germline, CDR1 SQVTM and CDR2 ANQGSEA.

The V and J genes are TRBV6-5 and TRBJ2-5; weak D call: TRBD1 (6 bases). The germline V gene encodes CDR1 MNHEY and CDR2 SVGAGI. Trimming removed 6 bases at V and 1 base at J, with 12 bases between. The CDR3 has 14 residues. The CDR3 sequence: CASRRTASQETQYF. CDR3 coding DNA: TGTGCCAGCAGGAGGACAGCAAGCCAAGAGACCCAGTACTTC.

V and J are TRBV29-1 and TRBJ1-2; TRBD1 is a possible D gene (5 bases). Trimming left V 4 bases short and J 5 bases short, with 14 bases between. This CDR3 spans 13 amino acids. Germline CDR1 and CDR2: SQVTM and ANQGSEA. The CDR3 nucleotides read TGCAGCGTTGTGAGAGGGGATCGGTATGGCTACACCTTC. This sequence encodes CSVVRGDRYGYTF.

CDR3 residues: CSATPSGKLSGANVLTF. For the CDR3, the DNA is TGCAGTGCTACGCCTAGCGGGAAGCTCTCTGGGGCCAACGTCCTGACTTTC. This sequence joins TRBV20-1 and TRBJ2-6; TRBD2 aligns across 9 bases. The CDR3 is 17 amino acids. Trimming cost V 4 bases and J 0 bases; bases outside gene matches: 7. Germline V CDR1 and CDR2: DFQATT, SNEGSKA (reference sequence).

The chain employs TRBV2 and TRBJ2-7, with D unclear. The V end was cut by 4 bases, the J end by 6 bases, with 4 bases between. The CDR3 is 10 residues long. Germline CDR1 reads SNHLY; CDR2 reads FYNNEI. CDR3 in amino acids: CASSAGEQYF. For the CDR3, the DNA is TGTGCCAGCAGTGCCGGCGAGCAGTACTTC.

J is TRBJ2-7 and V is TRBV30; 7 positions agree with TRBD1. This CDR3 comprises 14 residues. The V gene end was trimmed by 4 bases and the J gene end by 0 bases; junction bases not matched to a gene: 6. Germline assignment: CDR1 GTSNPN and CDR2 SVGIG (reference sequence). CDR3 amino acids: CAWNKGTASYEQYF. CDR3 coding DNA: TGTGCCTGGAATAAAGGGACAGCCTCCTACGAGCAGTACTTC.

CDR3 nucleotide sequence: TGTGCCAGCAGCTTTAGGCAGGCCTCCCAGTACTTC. Amino acids: CASSFRQASQYF. The rearrangement uses TRBV7-9 and TRBJ2-5, with unresolved D. Deletions cut 3 bases from V and 9 bases from J, with 11 bases between. CDR3 size: 12 residues. Germline CDR1 is SEHNR and CDR2 is FQNEAQ (reference sequence).

The genes are TRBV27 and TRBJ2-7, with D perhaps being TRBD1 or TRBD2 (6 bases each). The CDR3 is made up of 15 amino acids. CDR1 is MNHEY, CDR2 SMNVEV, per germline (reference sequence). The V end lost 6 bases, the J end lost 2 bases, and 17 bases lay between the germline ends. CDR3 residues: CASRIRGAYTYEQYF. The CDR3 region has the DNA TGTGCCAGCAGAATAAGGGGGGCTTACACCTACGAGCAGTACTTC.

The J gene is TRBJ1-1, the V gene TRBV19; 7 bases are a match to TRBD1. Unmatched junction bases numbered 9, after V lost 5 bases and J lost 3 bases. This CDR3 is 15 amino acids long. The V gene's germline CDR1 is LNHDA and CDR2 SQIVND (reference sequence). The CDR3 reads CASSAETGRYTEAFF. CDR3 DNA: TGTGCCAGTAGTGCCGAGACAGGGAGGTACACTGAAGCTTTCTTT.

The chain couples TRBV15 to TRBJ2-5, with D maybe TRBD2 (5 bases). V lost 1 base and J lost 12, with 15 bases in between. CDR3 size: 13 residues. Germline lookup yields CDR1 LNHNV and CDR2 YYDKDF (reference sequence). CDR3 sequence: CATSRADSGREYF. In DNA, the CDR3 is TGTGCCACCAGCAGAGCGGACTCAGGACGGGAGTACTTC.

This chain connects TRBV7-9 to TRBJ2-7; D is possibly TRBD1 (6 bases). This CDR3 contains 14 residues. With 11 bases removed from V and 0 bases from J, the gap between germline ends came to 17 bases. CDR1 and CDR2 (germline): SEHNR, FQNEAQ (reference sequence). CDR3 protein: CACGRGRGSYEQYF. CDR3 bases: TGTGCCTGCGGCCGAGGCAGGGGCTCCTACGAGCAGTACTTC.

This clonotype was seen once. This sequence joins TRBV20-1 and TRBJ1-2; D gene unclear. There are 12 residues in the CDR3. Trimming took 5 bases from V and 3 from J, leaving 10 bases between them. Germline CDR1 is DFQATT and CDR2 is SNEGSKA (reference sequence). The CDR3 here is CSAPHTDYGYTF. In DNA, the CDR3 is TGCAGTGCTCCCCACACGGACTATGGCTACACCTTC.